Sequencing of this T cell receptor beta chain was carried out in a study of vaccination and CD4 T cells after COVID-19. At the level of the study: Stimulation of the cells used overlapping spike peptide pools from SARS-CoV-2 and from the common cold coronaviruses HCoV-NL63, HCoV-OC43 and HCoV-229E.

The Oncomine TCR Beta short-read assay was applied to DNA of cultured CD4+ T cells. One entry per CDR3 protein results from TCRdb running MiXCR on the PCR reads. The sample has some 14,000 distinct CDR3 sequences; roughly 58% are singletons. V dropped 2 bases and J dropped 5; count of bases not matched to a gene: 7. Germline V gene lookup returns CDR1 MNHEY and CDR2 SVGEGT. The CDR3 runs to 15 residues. Concerning this clonotype itself: Antigen unknown.

Treatment of the sample: approximately nine-day PBMC culture with coronavirus spike peptide pools or control peptides (ViraFEST assay). Half of the medium was exchanged for fresh IL-2 medium, first on day 3 and then on day 7. This chain links TRBV6-2 or TRBV6-3 with TRBJ2-5; 8 bases align to TRBD1. Sequenced here: cultured CD4+ T cells from blood, sampled after SARS-CoV-2 vaccination. This clonotype was obtained from a human donor with COVID-19. In DNA form, the CDR3 reads TGTGCCAGCAGTTACGAGGACAGGGTGGTGGAGACCCAGTACTTC. Translated, it gives CASSYEDRVVETQYF.